A single sample is the source of the 26 T cell receptor beta chains below, sequenced in a study of T cell clonality in common variable immunodeficiency. Produced via immunoSEQ multiplex PCR; TCRdb's table is partial and in-frame only. Singletons are absent from the sample, which has tens of thousands of clones. Sequences were obtained from peripheral blood mononuclear cells. These receptors were taken from a person between 18 and 75 years old in good health.

This clone was found many times. The read terminates 3 residues before the CDR3 end, so the remaining end is supplied by the germline J gene. This chain uses TRBV23-1 with TRBJ2-1; tentative D call: TRBD2 (6 bases). TRBV23-1 is labeled an ORF, and its function is uncertain. The CDR3 has 15 residues. The V and J ends lost 8 bases and 0 bases respectively, with 14 bases between them. The DNA read from the CDR3 is TGCGCCAGCGGGGGGTTGGAGAGCTCCTACAATGAG. This translates into CASGGLESSYNE. From start to end, the CDR3 is CASGGLESSYNEQFF.

This clone was recorded at least ten times. The sequenced fragment ends 3 residues before the CDR3 boundary, so the rest is inferred from the germline J gene. The V and J genes are TRBV20-1 and TRBJ1-1; TRBD1 matches at 11 bases. The germline gives CDR1 DFQATT, CDR2 SNEGSKA (reference sequence). This CDR3 comprises 14 residues. J gave up 5 bases and V 6 bases, and 8 bases lay outside the gene matches. The part of the CDR3 DNA that was read is TGCAGTGCGCAGGACAGGGGGCGAGGAACTGAA. Translation: CSAQDRGRGTE. The entire CDR3 reads CSAQDRGRGTEAFF.

This clone was found many times. The DNA ends 3 residues before the CDR3 does, and the rest of the CDR3 is filled in from the germline J gene. This chain joins TRBV7-9 and TRBJ1-1, with 7 bases aligning to TRBD1. J gave up 3 bases and V 7 bases, and 8 bases lay outside the gene matches. Germline V gene lookup returns CDR1 SEHNR and CDR2 FQNEAQ (reference sequence). This CDR3 has 14 residues. Incomplete CDR3 DNA: TGTGCCAGCACCCTCGGAACAGGGGACACTGAA. It encodes CASTLGTGDTE. The CDR3 as a whole reads CASTLGTGDTEAFF.

This clone was observed at least ten times. Sequencing ends 3 residues short of the CDR3 end; the germline J gene provides the rest. The rearrangement links TRBV6-1 to TRBJ2-7, with a tentative D call TRBD2 (6 bases). The CDR3 loop spans 14 amino acids. Trimming removed 4 bases at V and 3 bases at J, with 13 bases between. CDR1 is MNHNS and CDR2 is SASEGT in the germline V gene. The part of the CDR3 DNA that was read is TGTGCCAGCAGTGGACTAGAGGTGAGCTACGAG. It translates to CASSGLEVSYE. The full CDR3 protein reads CASSGLEVSYEQYF.

This clone appeared many times. The CDR3 goes on 3 residues after the read ends, and that part is filled in from the germline J gene. This chain connects TRBV5-6 to TRBJ1-1; D ambiguous. Germline V gene lookup returns CDR1 SGHDT and CDR2 YYEEEE. The CDR3 contains 11 residues. V was shortened by 3 bases and J by 7 bases, with 7 bases between the two germline ends. The CDR3 spells CASSSGYEAFF. CDR3 DNA (partial): TGTGCCAGCAGCTCAGGCTATGAA.

This clone appeared many times. The read stops 3 residues short of the end of the CDR3; the missing end is completed from the germline J gene. The V and J genes are TRBV20-1 and TRBJ2-1; D perhaps matches TRBD2 (6 bases). The V end was cut by 6 bases, the J end by 2 bases, with 20 bases between. The CDR3 contains 16 residues. Germline values: CDR1 DFQATT, CDR2 SNEGSKA (reference sequence). CDR3 sequence: CSAKSSIAAAYNEQFF. The sequenced part of the CDR3 DNA is TGCAGTGCGAAGTCCTCGATAGCGGCAGCCTACAATGAG.

At least ten counts were recorded for this clone. Read coverage stops 3 residues before the CDR3 terminus; the germline J gene supplies the remainder. This chain joins TRBV4-1 and TRBJ2-5, with D unresolved. V lost 1 base, J lost 5 bases, and 8 bases lay in between. This CDR3 contains 13 residues. Germline CDR1 is MGHRA and CDR2 is YSYEKL. CDR3 bases read: TGCGCCAGCAGCCAAGTGCCCGGTGAGACC. This encodes CASSQVPGET. The CDR3, in full, reads CASSQVPGETQYF.

This clone showed up many times. The read ends 3 residues shy of where the CDR3 ends; the end is completed using the germline J gene. V gene TRBV20-1 combines with J gene TRBJ1-2; D gene uncertain. Germline values: CDR1 DFQATT, CDR2 SNEGSKA (reference sequence). V dropped 2 bases and J dropped 2 bases, with 12 bases sitting between them. This CDR3 region has 14 residues. The CDR3 spells CSARKLTVNYGYTF. The covered CDR3 bases are TGCAGTGCTAGAAAATTAACAGTGAACTATGGC.

This clone has ten or more counts. The read is 3 residues too short to cover the CDR3 end, so that end is filled in from the germline J gene. The chain combines TRBV12-3 or TRBV12-4 with TRBJ1-1, with 9 bases fitting TRBD1. The V segment lost 8 bases and the J segment 1 base; nucleotides outside the gene matches: 2. CDR3 length: 13 amino acids. The covered CDR3 bases are TGTGCCAGCGGGGGACAGGGGAACACTGAA. Residues: CASGGQGNTE. The complete CDR3 protein is CASGGQGNTEAFF.

This clone was detected many times. The read finishes 3 residues shy of the CDR3 end, and the germline J gene is used to complete it. V and J are TRBV4-1 and TRBJ2-1; 8 bases line up with TRBD1. CDR1 and CDR2 (germline): MGHRA, YSYEKL. This CDR3 comprises 16 residues. The V segment lost 1 base and the J segment 5 bases; nucleotides outside the gene matches: 7. The CDR3 region is CASSQVAGQGNNEQFF. The DNA read from the CDR3 is TGCGCCAGCAGCCAAGTTGCCGGACAGGGAAACAATGAG.

This clone came up many times. The sequenced fragment ends 3 residues before the CDR3 boundary, so the rest is inferred from the germline J gene. The chain links TRBV19 to TRBJ2-5; the match to TRBD1 covers 7 bases. Unmatched junction bases numbered 10, after V lost 10 bases and J lost 5 bases. The germline V gene has CDR1 LNHDA and CDR2 SQIVND (reference sequence). This CDR3 is 13 amino acids long. The covered CDR3 bases are TGTGCCACGATGACAGGGAAGGGGGAGACC. Protein product: CATMTGKGET. The CDR3 in full is CATMTGKGETQYF.

This clone was recorded at least ten times. The read comes to an end 3 residues before the CDR3 does, leaving the germline J gene to fill in the end. The chain is built from TRBV5-1 and TRBJ2-3, with 8 bases aligning to TRBD1. Unmatched junction bases numbered 16, after V lost 2 bases and J lost 2 bases. The CDR3 sequence is 19 residues long. The germline V gene encodes CDR1 SGHRS and CDR2 YFSETQ. Partial CDR3 DNA: TGCGCCAGCAGCTTACCGGTTGCTTGGACAGGGAGAAACACAGATACG. This codes for CASSLPVAWTGRNTDT. The full CDR3 protein is CASSLPVAWTGRNTDTQYF.

In its sample, this clone was seen many times. The read is 3 residues too short to cover the CDR3 end, so that end is filled in from the germline J gene. The V call is TRBV13, the J call TRBJ2-7; TRBD2 agrees at 12 bases. CDR3 length: 16 amino acids. The germline V gene encodes CDR1 PRHDT and CDR2 FYEKMQ (reference sequence). J was trimmed by 6 bases and V by 0 bases; bases with no gene match: 6. The sequenced part of the CDR3 DNA is TGTGCCAGCAGCTTAGGACTAGCGGGGGGAGGAATCGAG. It specifies CASSLGLAGGGIE. The whole CDR3 sequence is CASSLGLAGGGIEQYF.

There are many counts of this clone. The read ends 3 residues early relative to the CDR3; the germline J gene fills the gap. The rearrangement links TRBV7-2 to TRBJ1-6; D gene ambiguous. Trimming left V 5 bases short and J 10 bases short, with 9 bases between. The CDR3 is made up of 12 amino acids. The germline CDR1 and CDR2 sequences are SGHTA and FQGNSA. This CDR3 reads CASSAVGSPLHF. The covered CDR3 bases are TGTGCCAGCAGCGCCGTCGGGTCACCC.

This clone was seen more than once but under ten times. The read finishes 3 residues shy of the CDR3 end, and the germline J gene is used to complete it. V usage is TRBV10-2 and J usage is TRBJ1-5, with D maybe TRBD1 (5 bases). There are 13 residues in the CDR3. Trimming stripped 10 bases from V and 1 base from J, with 11 bases between. Germline CDR1 WSHSY, CDR2 SAAADI. The part of the CDR3 DNA that was read is TGCGCCACCCAGACAGAAAGCAATCAGCCC. Translating it yields CATQTESNQP. The whole CDR3 sequence is CATQTESNQPQHF.

This clone was detected many times. Read sequence stops 3 residues before the CDR3 end, and the germline J gene provides the missing end. The chain carries TRBV2 and TRBJ2-3; D not certain. Trimming took off 2 bases at V and 6 bases at J, with 12 bases between the two ends. This CDR3 has 14 amino acids. CDR1 and CDR2 (germline): SNHLY, FYNNEI. CDR3 region: CASSETQNLDTQYF. CDR3 DNA (partial): TGTGCCAGCAGTGAAACCCAGAACCTGGATACG.

This clone has ten or more counts. The read finishes 3 residues shy of the CDR3 end, and the germline J gene is used to complete it. The rearrangement uses TRBV20-1 and TRBJ2-5; TRBD2 might be the D (5 bases). The CDR3 runs 14 residues. Germline V CDR1 and CDR2: DFQATT, SNEGSKA (reference sequence). V gave up 3 bases and J gave up 7 bases, with 18 bases separating them. The part of the CDR3 DNA that was read is TGCAGTGCTAGTTTGGACTCCGCCACGAGGACC. Its protein is CSASLDSATRT. The full CDR3 protein reads CSASLDSATRTQYF.

Ten or more counts support this clone. The read terminates 3 residues before the CDR3 end, so the remaining end is supplied by the germline J gene. This chain connects TRBV18 to TRBJ1-5; D is unresolved. Deletions cut 3 bases from V and 3 bases from J, with 9 bases between. In germline, CDR1 is KGHSH, CDR2 LQKENI. This CDR3 spans 14 amino acids. CDR3 protein: CASSPEGSNQPQHF. Partial CDR3 DNA: TGTGCCAGCTCACCGGAGGGTTCCAATCAGCCC.

This clone showed up many times. Coverage ceases 3 residues before the CDR3 finishes, and the germline J gene fills in the end. This chain links TRBV7-9 with TRBJ1-2; D ambiguous. From germline, CDR1 is SEHNR and CDR2 FQNEAQ (reference sequence). Trimming shortened V by 1 base and J by 2 bases, and 11 bases separated the two germline ends. This CDR3 is 15 amino acids long. The CDR3 is CASSLGQAPNYGYTF. CDR3 bases read: TGTGCCAGCAGCTTAGGGCAGGCCCCCAACTATGGC. The full variable domain, rest sourced from reference TRBV7-9 and TRBJ1-2, is DTGVSQNPRHKITKRGQNVTFRCDPISEHNRLYWYRQTLGQGPEFLTYFQNEAQLEKSRLLSDRFSAERPKGSFSTLEIQRTEQGDSAMYLCASSLGQAPNYGYTFGSGTRLTVV.

This clone was observed at least ten times. With the read ending 3 residues before the CDR3 end, the germline J gene is used to fill in that end. The gene calls are TRBV19 and TRBJ1-2; the D gene is possibly TRBD1 (5 bases). CDR3 size: 13 residues. V lost 6 bases and J lost 6, with 14 bases in between. Germline V gene lookup returns CDR1 LNHDA and CDR2 SQIVND (reference sequence). The CDR3 DNA, read in part, is TGTGCCAGTAGGAGGGGCGGTAGGAATGGC. Protein sequence: CASRRGGRNG. The entire CDR3 is CASRRGGRNGYTF.

Many counts were recorded for this clone. The read halts 3 residues ahead of the CDR3 end, with the missing end drawn from the germline J gene. The gene calls are TRBV5-4 and TRBJ2-7; 7 nucleotides align to TRBD1. Germline V gene data show CDR1 as SGHNT and CDR2 as YYREEE (reference sequence). Losses at the gene ends were 4 bases for V and 6 bases for J; bases not matched to a gene: 10. There are 14 residues in the CDR3. The part of the CDR3 DNA that was read is TGTGCCAGCAGCCACCCCGTCCGACAGGGCGAG. It encodes CASSHPVRQGE. The full CDR3 sequence reads CASSHPVRQGEQYF.

Many counts were recorded for this clone. The read ends 3 residues shy of where the CDR3 ends; the end is completed using the germline J gene. The chain employs TRBV7-8 and TRBJ1-2; TRBD1 matches at 8 bases. The J segment lost 0 bases and the V segment lost 0 bases, leaving 9 bases of the junction unmatched. From germline, CDR1 is SGHVS and CDR2 FQNEAQ. This CDR3 is 18 amino acids long. The CDR3 DNA, read in part, is TGTGCCAGCAGCTTAGCCTGGGACAGGTGGGGACCTAACTATGGC. Translation: CASSLAWDRWGPNYG. The CDR3 in its entirety is CASSLAWDRWGPNYGYTF.

This clone was seen ten or more times. The CDR3 goes on 3 residues after the read ends, and that part is filled in from the germline J gene. The chain recombines TRBV6-1 with TRBJ1-1; D may be TRBD1 (5 bases). Germline values: CDR1 MNHNS, CDR2 SASEGT. The CDR3 contains 15 residues. Trimming removed 4 bases from V and 2 bases from J, with 14 bases in between. CDR3 region: CASSARQSTNTEAFF. The covered CDR3 bases are TGTGCCAGCAGTGCTAGACAGAGCACCAACACTGAA.

This clone was detected ten times or more. The read comes to an end 3 residues before the CDR3 does, leaving the germline J gene to fill in the end. The chain employs TRBV30 and TRBJ1-5, with D uncertain. Trimming removed 4 bases from V and 4 bases from J, with 11 bases in between. The CDR3 length is 13 residues. Germline lookup yields CDR1 GTSNPN and CDR2 SVGIG (reference sequence). The CDR3 reads CAWTDGGNQPQHF. The CDR3 DNA, read in part, is TGTGCCTGGACCGACGGAGGGAATCAGCCC.

Note on this clone: Coverage ceases 3 residues before the CDR3 finishes, and the germline J gene fills in the end. The chain combines TRBV30 with TRBJ1-2; possibly TRBD1 for D (5 bases). The germline V gene has CDR1 GTSNPN and CDR2 SVGIG (reference sequence). The CDR3 covers 13 residues. Partial CDR3 DNA: TGTGCCTGGAGTGTTGGTCAGGGCTACGAC. As protein: CAWSVGQGYD. The CDR3 as a whole reads CAWSVGQGYDYTF.

This clone was seen many times. The read terminates 3 residues ahead of where the CDR3 ends, so the germline J gene completes it. V usage is TRBV7-9 and J usage is TRBJ2-2, with TRBD2 identical over 8 bases. The CDR3 is made up of 13 amino acids. V was pared by 8 bases and J by 6 bases, with 5 bases of the junction left unmatched. Germline CDR1 and CDR2: SEHNR and FQNEAQ (reference sequence). The sequenced CDR3 bases are TGTGCCAGCGGCGCTAGCGGGTCCGGGGAG. This gives the protein CASGASGSGE. The entire CDR3 protein reads CASGASGSGELFF.